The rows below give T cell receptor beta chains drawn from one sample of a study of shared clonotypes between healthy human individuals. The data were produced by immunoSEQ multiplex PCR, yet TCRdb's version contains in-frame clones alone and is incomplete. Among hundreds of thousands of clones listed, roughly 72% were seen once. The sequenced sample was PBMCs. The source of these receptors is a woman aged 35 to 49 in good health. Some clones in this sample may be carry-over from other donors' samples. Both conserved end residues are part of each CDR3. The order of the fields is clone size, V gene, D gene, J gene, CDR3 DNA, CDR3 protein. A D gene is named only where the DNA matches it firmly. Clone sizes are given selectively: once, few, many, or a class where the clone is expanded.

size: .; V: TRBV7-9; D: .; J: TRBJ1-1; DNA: TGTGCCAGCAGCCGACAGGATAGTAACACTGAAGCTTTCTTT; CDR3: CASSRQDSNTEAFF
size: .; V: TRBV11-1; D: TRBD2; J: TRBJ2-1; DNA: TGTGCCAGTACTGAGACCGGGACTAGCGGCTACAATGAGCAGTTCTTC; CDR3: CASTETGTSGYNEQFF
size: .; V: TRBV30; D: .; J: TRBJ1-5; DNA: TGTGCCTGGAGCCCGATGGGACCAGGAGGTCAGCCCCAGCATTTT; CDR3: CAWSPMGPGGQPQHF
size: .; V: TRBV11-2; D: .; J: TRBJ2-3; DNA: TGTGCCAGCAGCTTTCCCTTACAGGGCGGGAGAGATACGCAGTATTTT; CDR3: CASSFPLQGGRDTQYF
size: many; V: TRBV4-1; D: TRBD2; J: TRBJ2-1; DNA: TGCGCCAGCAGCCACGGCTTGGGTGGCGGGAGGTCTGGGGATGAGCAGTTCTTC; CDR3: CASSHGLGGGRSGDEQFF
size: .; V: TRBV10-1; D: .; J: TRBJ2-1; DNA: TGCGCCAGCAGTGAGTCGACGTACAATGAGCAGTTCTTC; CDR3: CASSESTYNEQFF
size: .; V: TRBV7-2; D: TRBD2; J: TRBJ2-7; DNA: TGTGCCAGCAGCTTAACTAGCGGGAGGGCCGGCTACGAGCAGTACTTC; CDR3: CASSLTSGRAGYEQYF
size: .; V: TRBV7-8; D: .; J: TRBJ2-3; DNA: TGTGCCAGCAGCTTAGTGGCGGGACAAAGAGATACGCAGTATTTT; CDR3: CASSLVAGQRDTQYF
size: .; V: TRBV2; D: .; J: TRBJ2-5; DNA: TGTGCCACTTCCATAAGCGCGGAGACCCAGTACTTC; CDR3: CATSISAETQYF
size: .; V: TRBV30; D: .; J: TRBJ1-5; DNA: TGTGCCTGGAGTATAGGGTTAAGCAATCAGCCCCAGCATTTT; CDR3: CAWSIGLSNQPQHF
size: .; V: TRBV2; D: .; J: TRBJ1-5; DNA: TGTGCCAGCACTCAGGGTAATCAGCCCCAGCATTTT; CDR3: CASTQGNQPQHF
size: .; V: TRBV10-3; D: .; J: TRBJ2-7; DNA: TGTGCCATCGCAACAGGGTACGAGCAGTACTTC; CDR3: CAIATGYEQYF
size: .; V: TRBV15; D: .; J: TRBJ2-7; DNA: TGTGCCACCCGCCGGCCTGTAACCTACGAGCAGTACTTC; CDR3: CATRRPVTYEQYF